The clone carrying this TCR beta chain showed up just a few times. Antigen unknown. Over several immunoSEQ plates, each subset's genomic DNA was distributed in even portions. Here immunoSEQ multiplex PCR was the method, and the copy in TCRdb shows in-frame clones only, minus some. The top ten hold approximately 1.7% of the sample, which has over 700,000 clones, roughly two thirds seen once. This sample is drawn from a study of shared clonotypes between healthy human individuals. This CDR3 contains 15 residues. With 5 bases clipped from V and 7 bases from J, the junction kept 7 bases outside the gene matches. Germline values: CDR1 SGHDN, CDR2 FVKESK. Recent vaccinations or acute infections were absent in the healthy HIV-negative adult donors. Study-wide points: Generally, naive subsets came out with larger estimated richness than memory subsets.

This chain joins TRBV14 and TRBJ2-2; TRBD2 matches at 10 bases. Sequencing input: memory CD4+ T cells sorted from blood. Subset meaning: CD45RA-negative fraction. This sequence originates from a woman under 40 in good health. CDR3 sequence (DNA): TGTGCCAGCAGCGGCGGGACTAGCGCATACGGGGAGCTGTTTTTT. Its translation is CASSGGTSAYGELFF.